This TCR beta chain was identified in a study of blood T cell repertoires in COVID-19 (dated by TCRdb to 2020 to 2021). Some background on the complete study: Samples covering the acute and convalescent phases of COVID-19 were provided by collaborators in the United States, Italy and Spain. Nearly every sample came with metadata listing a de-identified subject ID, COVID-19 status, age in years and sex. The repertoires were made available in a free public database intended to serve as a resource for research on the immune response to SARS-CoV-2. Deeply sampled blood TCRbeta repertoires from subjects exposed to, actively infected with, or recovered from COVID-19 were included in the dataset. Where available, HLA class I and class II types were obtained from metadata supplied by the sample provider rather than from assay-based typing. The material from the prospective study consisted of cDNA or gDNA derived from T cells, B-cell-depleted T cells, or PBMCs. The samples were drawn from the first 160 participants of the ongoing ImmuneRACE study and from some 1,300 subjects provided by 6 global collaborators. Paper-wide results and their limitations: The amount of clinical and demographic metadata varied by source and participant and was provided uncurated.

One collaborating source in Seattle enrolled patients while the patients were actively infected and followed the patients over time throughout the course of disease. Collaborating institutions collected whole blood in K2EDTA tubes following their own protocols. For TCRbeta analysis, collaborators shipped samples in one of three forms: frozen whole blood, isolated PBMCs, or DNA extracted from either of those sample types. CDR1 and CDR2 are drawn from the germline V gene (reference sequence): LNHDA, SQIVND. V was cut back by 8 bases and J by 4 bases, leaving a gap of 9 bases between them. The CDR3 sequence holds 12 residues, the cysteine and phenylalanine included. CDR3 DNA only is kept here, 36 bases in frame from base 1. The immunoSEQ Assay, a bias-controlled multiplex PCR, was used to amplify TCRbeta CDR3 regions from genomic DNA. In the authors' own workflow: Within the assay, amplification of reference gene primers was used to estimate how many nucleated cells each sample contained. To quantify the absolute abundance of each unique TCRbeta CDR3 rearrangement, sequence reads were collapsed and filtered. For each sample, productive Simpson clonality was calculated as the square root of Simpson's diversity index across productive rearrangements. Here the immuneACCESS table is served through TCRdb, limited to in-frame sequences with V and J called. Missing clones are a known gap in these copies; in checked studies unresolved V genes cover under half, and the rest lacks a known reason. V, J and clone size derive from that table, while D and trimming were established from the DNA sequence. The sample data list 300,000 to 350,000 clones, and approximately 88% of these were observed just once. Of the sample, 1.5% to 2% is held by the ten largest clones.

To note about this clone: It lacks a known antigen. One base away there is no much larger clone; base qualities are not given.

The receptor comes from a woman between 25 and 40 years old with COVID-19, enrolled during active disease. Input material: peripheral blood. The sequence is built from TRBV19 and TRBJ2-1, and perhaps TRBD1 as D gene, on 5 matching bases. The sequenced DNA is TGTGCCAGTGGGGCCCGATACAATGAGCAGTTCTTC. Its protein product is CASGARYNEQFF.